The 19 T cell receptor beta chains presented below share a single source sample, sequenced in a study of CD8 T cells in ankylosing spondylitis. Each CDR3 protein gets one entry after TCRdb re-called the 5' RACE reads with MiXCR. The sample lists some 700,000 distinct CDR3 sequences, around 20% occurring once. Their cognate antigens are unknown. Findings and caveats of the study: A motif in TCR beta, a set of 8 or 9 highly homologous variants, appeared characteristic of ankylosing spondylitis blood.

The sample was blood, either unsorted or a sorted T cell fraction (not recorded which). All receptors come from a male donor with ankylosing spondylitis.

This clonotype was observed a few times. The chain has TRBV20-1 and TRBJ1-1; D unclear. Germline V gene lookup returns CDR1 DFQATT and CDR2 SNEGSKA (reference sequence). The CDR3 loop spans 11 amino acids. The CDR3 DNA reads TGCAGGGGTTATATGAACACTGAAGCTTTCTTT. Encoded protein: CRGYMNTEAFF.

This clonotype was counted only a few times. This chain links TRBV20-1 with TRBJ2-1; D is ambiguous. Germline V gives CDR1 DFQATT, CDR2 SNEGSKA (reference sequence). The CDR3 is 13 amino acids. Trimming shortened V by 0 bases and J by 4 bases, and 7 bases separated the two germline ends. The CDR3 spells CSAREDAYNEQFF. The CDR3 coding sequence is TGCAGTGCTAGAGAGGATGCATACAATGAGCAGTTCTTC.

The J gene is TRBJ2-5, the V gene TRBV20-1; no reliable D call. With 4 bases removed from V and 2 bases from J, the gap between germline ends came to 11 bases. Germline V gene data show CDR1 as DFQATT and CDR2 as SNEGSKA (reference sequence). The CDR3 length is 13 residues. The DNA for the CDR3 is TGCAGTGCTATTGACGGAGTGCAAGAGACCCAGTACTTC. This sequence encodes CSAIDGVQETQYF.

V is TRBV3-1 and J is TRBJ2-7; no definite D call. Trimming cost V 3 bases and J 1 base, with 7 bases left between them. The CDR3 extends over 13 amino acids. The germline V gene has CDR1 LGHDT and CDR2 YNNKEL (reference sequence). CDR3 coding DNA: TGTGCCAGCAGCCACTGGCAGTCCTACGAGCAGTACTTC. Translation: CASSHWQSYEQYF.

This clonotype was observed a handful of times. J is TRBJ1-2 and V is TRBV11-3; tentatively, D is TRBD1 (6 bases). CDR1 and CDR2 (germline): SGHNT, YENEEA. The CDR3 contains 15 residues. V lost 5 bases and J lost 4, with 17 bases in between. The CDR3 region is CASSQTDKGVYGYTF. The CDR3 region has the DNA TGTGCCAGCAGCCAGACCGACAAGGGGGTCTATGGCTACACCTTC.

This clonotype has just a few counts. The chain couples TRBV30 to TRBJ2-7; D may be TRBD1 (5 bases). V was clipped by 0 bases and J by 5 bases, with 14 bases between them. CDR1 is GTSNPN, CDR2 SVGIG, per germline (reference sequence). The CDR3 is 14 amino acids. For the CDR3, the DNA is TGTGCCTGGAGTGTACGTCAGGGATTTGACGAGCAGTACTTC. Its protein product is CAWSVRQGFDEQYF.

The chain's CDR3 is CASETGQTYEQYF. The CDR3 coding sequence is TGTGCCAGCGAAACAGGACAAACCTACGAGCAGTACTTC. The chain combines TRBV28 with TRBJ2-7; D possibly corresponds to TRBD1 (5 bases). The V gene lost 8 bases and the J gene lost 2 bases, with 13 bases spanning the gap. Germline CDR1 and CDR2: MDHEN and SYDVKM. The CDR3 runs 13 residues.

The J gene is TRBJ1-1, the V gene TRBV29-1; D uncertain. Trimming shortened V by 4 bases and J by 3 bases, and 12 bases separated the two germline ends. The V gene's germline CDR1 is SQVTM and CDR2 ANQGSEA. The CDR3 runs to 13 residues. The CDR3 DNA reads as TGCAGCGTTGTTGCCGGTGGGCACACTGAAGCTTTCTTT. Translation: CSVVAGGHTEAFF.

This chain links TRBV5-1 with TRBJ1-4; possible D gene TRBD1, 5 bases. The CDR3 runs 14 residues. V was clipped by 5 bases and J by 7 bases, with 15 bases between them. The germline CDR1 and CDR2 sequences are SGHRS and YFSETQ. The CDR3 DNA reads TGCGCCAGCAGTAAGACGAGTGGGGGTGAAAAACTGTTTTTT. Its translation is CASSKTSGGEKLFF.

Many counts were recorded for this clonotype. The chain links TRBV6-1 to TRBJ2-2, with 8 bases lining up with TRBD2. V shed 8 bases and J 7 bases; nucleotides not matched to a gene: 18. Germline CDR1 reads MNHNS; CDR2 reads SASEGT. This CDR3 is 17 amino acids long. Here the CDR3 reads CASSKVVGGARVGELFF. The CDR3 nucleotides read TGTGCCAGCTCGAAGGTCGTCGGGGGGGCCCGGGTCGGGGAGCTGTTTTTT.

This clonotype was observed many times. The CDR3: CSARQNGETQYF. The CDR3 nucleotides read TGCAGCGCCCGACAGAACGGAGAGACCCAGTACTTC. This chain links TRBV29-1 with TRBJ2-5; the D gene is possibly TRBD1 (5 bases). The germline gives CDR1 SQVTM, CDR2 ANQGSEA. The V gene lost 7 bases and the J gene lost 4 bases, with 13 bases spanning the gap. This CDR3 has 12 residues.

This chain uses TRBV4-3 with TRBJ1-4; 7 bases line up with TRBD1. CDR3 length: 16 residues. Trimming cost V 0 bases and J 4 bases; bases outside gene matches: 5. Per germline, CDR1 LGHNA and CDR2 YSLEER. The CDR3: CASSQERDSFNEKLFF. The CDR3, as DNA: TGCGCCAGCAGCCAAGAAAGGGACAGCTTTAATGAAAAACTGTTTTTT.

The rearrangement joins TRBV7-2 to TRBJ1-2; D is possibly TRBD1 (6 bases). V was trimmed by 5 bases and J by 8 bases, leaving 12 bases between them. The CDR3 contains 12 residues. CDR1 and CDR2 from the germline V gene are SGHTA and FQGNSA. The CDR3 coding sequence is TGTGCCAGCAGCCGCAAGGGGGGCGGCTACACCTTC. It specifies CASSRKGGGYTF.

This clonotype was detected only a few times. The V call is TRBV20-1, the J call TRBJ2-1, with 7 positions matching TRBD1. The V gene's germline CDR1 is DFQATT and CDR2 SNEGSKA (reference sequence). V was pared by 2 bases and J by 4 bases, with 5 bases of the junction left unmatched. CDR3 size: 14 residues. The CDR3 DNA is TGCAGTGCTAGACGGCCGGGACAGTACAATGAGCAGTTCTTC. Protein product: CSARRPGQYNEQFF.

This clonotype occurred a few times. This rearrangement joins TRBV12-3 or TRBV12-4 to TRBJ2-1; D not resolved. CDR3 length: 13 amino acids. V gave up 3 bases and J gave up 5 bases, with 8 bases separating them. CDR3 DNA sequence: TGTGCCAGCAGTTTTCTCATCCACAATGAGCAGTTCTTC. Protein sequence: CASSFLIHNEQFF.

This clonotype has just a few counts. The rearrangement uses TRBV5-8 and TRBJ2-3, with no clear D. V lost 1 base and J 6 bases, leaving 12 bases between the germline ends. Germline-derived CDR1 and CDR2 are SGHTS and YDEGEE. This CDR3 is 14 amino acids long. CDR3 coding DNA: TGTGCCAGCAGCTTGTCCAGAAACACCGATACGCAGTATTTT. This translates into CASSLSRNTDTQYF.

The chain links TRBV20-1 to TRBJ2-5; 12 nucleotides line up with TRBD2. The V gene's germline CDR1 is DFQATT and CDR2 SNEGSKA (reference sequence). The junction had 8 bases not matched to a gene; V was cut back by 1 base and J by 5 bases. The CDR3 runs 16 residues. CDR3 DNA sequence: TGCAGTGCTAGAGCGGCTAGCGGGAGGGCATGGGAGACCCAGTACTTC. It codes for CSARAASGRAWETQYF.

This clonotype was detected many times. CDR3 protein: CSVDMGGGQFF. In DNA, the CDR3 is TGCAGCGTTGATATGGGTGGAGGGCAGTTCTTC. The chain couples TRBV29-1 to TRBJ2-1, with D tentatively TRBD2 (5 bases). CDR3 size: 11 residues. From germline, CDR1 is SQVTM and CDR2 ANQGSEA. The V end lost 3 bases, the J end lost 12 bases, and 12 bases lay between the germline ends.

This clonotype has more than one count but fewer than ten. This sequence joins TRBV12-5 and TRBJ2-2; tentatively, D is TRBD2 (5 bases). This CDR3 spans 20 amino acids. Trimming cost V 2 bases and J 9 bases, with 31 bases left between them. CDR1 and CDR2 from the germline V gene are LGHNT and FRNRAP. In DNA, the CDR3 is TGTGCTAGTGGTTTGACCATGAGGGCCCCTGGGATCGGTACGCACCGGGAGCTGTTTTTT. Encoded protein: CASGLTMRAPGIGTHRELFF.